This T cell receptor (beta chain) was sequenced for a study of blood T cell repertoires in COVID-19. On the study more broadly: Both acute and convalescent COVID-19 samples were obtained from the United States, Italy and Spain.

The germline V gene encodes CDR1 SGHDT and CDR2 YYEEEE. V lost 1 base and J 4 bases, leaving 9 bases between the germline ends. This CDR3 comprises 14 residues. In the study's own analysis: By means of reference gene primer amplification, nucleated cell counts were estimated. Measured with immunoSEQ multiplex PCR; TCRdb has only the in-frame clones, and not every one. That table supplies the V and J calls and clone size; D and trimming were determined from the DNA. The sample holds under 100,000 clones, around 83% seen once. The chain couples TRBV5-6 to TRBJ2-1; tentatively, D is TRBD2 (6 bases). The source material was peripheral blood. The clonotype originates from a woman aged 55-75 years with acute or convalescent COVID-19. This chain's CDR3 is CASSLSAGYNEQFF. For the CDR3, the DNA is TGTGCCAGCAGCTTGTCCGCGGGGTACAATGAGCAGTTCTTC.